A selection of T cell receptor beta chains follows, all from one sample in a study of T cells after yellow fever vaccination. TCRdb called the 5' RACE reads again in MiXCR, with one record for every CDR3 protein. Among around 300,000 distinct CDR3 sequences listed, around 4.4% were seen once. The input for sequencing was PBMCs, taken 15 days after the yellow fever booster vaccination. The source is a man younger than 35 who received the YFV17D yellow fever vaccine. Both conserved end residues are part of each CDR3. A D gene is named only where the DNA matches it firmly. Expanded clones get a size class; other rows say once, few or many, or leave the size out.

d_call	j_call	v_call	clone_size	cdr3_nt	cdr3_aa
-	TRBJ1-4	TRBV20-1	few	TGCAGTGCTAGGCAAGGGGTGAATGAAAAACTGTTTTTT	CSARQGVNEKLFF
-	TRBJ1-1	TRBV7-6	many	TGTGCCAGCAGCCGAGATTTACAGGGTATTATGAACACTGAAGCTTTCTTT	CASSRDLQGIMNTEAFF
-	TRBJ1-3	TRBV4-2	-	TGTGCCAGCAGCCAAGAGGGGAGGGGAAACACCATATATTTT	CASSQEGRGNTIYF
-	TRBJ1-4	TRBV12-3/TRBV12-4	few	TGTGCCAGCAGTTTATGGCAGTTAAATGAAAAACTGTTTTTT	CASSLWQLNEKLFF
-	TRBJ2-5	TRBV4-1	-	TGCGCCAGCAGCGTCGGGGGAGACCTACAAGAGACCCAGTACTTC	CASSVGGDLQETQYF
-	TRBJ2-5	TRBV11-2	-	TGTGCCAGCAGCCCCAGGGTAATCGGGCAAGAGACCCAGTACTTC	CASSPRVIGQETQYF
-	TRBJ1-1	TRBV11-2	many	TGTGCCAGCAGCGGCGACAGTCAGAACACTGAAGCTTTCTTT	CASSGDSQNTEAFF
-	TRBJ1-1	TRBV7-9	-	TGTGCCATCAGCCTGGTGGGGGTATGGCCTGAAGCTTTCTTT	CAISLVGVWPEAFF
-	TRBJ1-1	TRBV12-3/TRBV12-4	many	TGTGCCATCCGCTCTGGAACGGAGAACACTGAAGCTTTCTTT	CAIRSGTENTEAFF
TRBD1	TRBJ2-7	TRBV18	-	TGTGCCAGCTCACTCCCGGGACAGGGCAGCTACGAGCAGTACTTC	CASSLPGQGSYEQYF
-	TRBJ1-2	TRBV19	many	TGTGCCAGTAGTATCGATTGGGCAGAATATGGCTACACCTTC	CASSIDWAEYGYTF
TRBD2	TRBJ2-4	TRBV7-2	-	TGTGCCAGCAGCACTTGGACTAGCGGGGAAAACATTCAGTACTTC	CASSTWTSGENIQYF
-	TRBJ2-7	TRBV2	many	TGTGCCACCACCGGGACACTGACCTACGAGCAGTACTTC	CATTGTLTYEQYF
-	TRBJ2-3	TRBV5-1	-	TGCGCCAGCAGCTTGCGACAGATCACAGATACGCAGTATTTT	CASSLRQITDTQYF
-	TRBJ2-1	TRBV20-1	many	TGCAGTGCTAGAGAGGACCGGCTTTCCTACAATGAGCAGTTCTTC	CSAREDRLSYNEQFF
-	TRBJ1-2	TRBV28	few	TGTGCCAGCAGCCCCACCCCACAGGGAAGCTATGGCTACACCTTC	CASSPTPQGSYGYTF
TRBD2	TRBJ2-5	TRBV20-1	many	TGCAGTGCTAGAGATAACCTAGCGGTCCAAGAGACCCAGTACTTC	CSARDNLAVQETQYF
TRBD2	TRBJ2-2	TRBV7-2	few	TGTGCCAGCAGCTTAGTACCTAGCGGACCGAACACCGGGGAGCTGTTTTTT	CASSLVPSGPNTGELFF
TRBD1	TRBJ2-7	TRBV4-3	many	TGCGCCAGCAGCCAAGATCGGCAGGGGGCCTACGAGCAGTACTTC	CASSQDRQGAYEQYF
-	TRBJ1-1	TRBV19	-	TGTGCGAGTCGCCCAAGGGGCACCCCGAACACTGAAGCTTTCTTT	CASRPRGTPNTEAFF
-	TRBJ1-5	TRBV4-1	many	TGCGCCAGCAGCCAAGATTTGGCCAGCAATCAGCCCCAGCATTTT	CASSQDLASNQPQHF
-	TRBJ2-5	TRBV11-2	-	TGTGCCAGCAGCTTCTCGAAAGAGACCCAGTACTTC	CASSFSKETQYF
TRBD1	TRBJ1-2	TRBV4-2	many	TGTGCCAGCAGCCAGGAATCGACAGGGAGCTATGGCTACACCTTC	CASSQESTGSYGYTF
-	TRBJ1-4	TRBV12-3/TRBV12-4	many	TGTGCCAGCAGAGACAGGACTGGTTCGAGGGAAAAACTGTTTTTT	CASRDRTGSREKLFF
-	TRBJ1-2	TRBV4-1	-	TGCGCCAGCAGCCAAGATCACGGCGGAAGCTACACCTTC	CASSQDHGGSYTF
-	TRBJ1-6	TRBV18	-	TGTGCCAGCTCACCACCGGGGCCCCAAGGGGGGAATTCACCCCTCCACTTT	CASSPPGPQGGNSPLHF
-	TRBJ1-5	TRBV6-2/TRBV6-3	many	TGTGCCGTGGCGGGTCAAAGCAATCAGCCCCAGCATTTT	CAVAGQSNQPQHF
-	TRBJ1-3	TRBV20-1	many	TGCAGTGCTAGAGATTACGGCAGGTACTCTGGAAACACCATATATTTT	CSARDYGRYSGNTIYF
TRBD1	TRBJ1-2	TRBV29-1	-	TGCAGCGGATCAACAGGGGATGGCTACACCTTC	CSGSTGDGYTF
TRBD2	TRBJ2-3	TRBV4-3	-	TGCGCCAGCAGAATAGATACTAGCGGGGGATCGGATACGCAGTATTTT	CASRIDTSGGSDTQYF
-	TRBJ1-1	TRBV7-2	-	TGTGCCAGCAGCACTGTCGGAGGGGGGACTGAAGCTTTCTTT	CASSTVGGGTEAFF
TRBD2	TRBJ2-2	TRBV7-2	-	TGTGCCAGCAGCTTAAGGGCTAGCGGGGGTACGAACACCGGGGAGCTGTTTTTT	CASSLRASGGTNTGELFF
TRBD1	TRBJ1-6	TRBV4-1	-	TGCGCCAGCAGCAGTGGACAGGGAATTAATTCACCCCTCCACTTT	CASSSGQGINSPLHF
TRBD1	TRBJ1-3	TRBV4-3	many	TGCGCCAGCAGCCAACTCCCGGGACAGGGATCCTCTGGAAACACCATATATTTT	CASSQLPGQGSSGNTIYF
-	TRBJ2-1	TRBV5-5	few	TGTGCCAGCAGCTCTCAAAGGCACAATGAGCAGTTCTTC	CASSSQRHNEQFF
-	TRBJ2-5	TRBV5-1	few	TGCGCCAGCAGCTTTGACGGAGGTGAGACCCAGTACTTC	CASSFDGGETQYF
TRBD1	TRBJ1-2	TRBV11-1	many	TGTGCCAGCAGCCCCCGGGACAGGACCTTCTATGGCTACACCTTC	CASSPRDRTFYGYTF
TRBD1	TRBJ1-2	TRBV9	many	TGTGCCAGCAGCCTCGACAGGGGCCCTTATGGCTACACCTTC	CASSLDRGPYGYTF
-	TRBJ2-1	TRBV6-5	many	TGTGCCAGCGGCCGGGACAACTCCTACAATGAGCAGTTCTTC	CASGRDNSYNEQFF
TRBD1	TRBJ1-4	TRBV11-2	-	TGTGCCAGCAGCTTCGGGGGACAGGCGGGTGAAAAACTGTTTTTT	CASSFGGQAGEKLFF
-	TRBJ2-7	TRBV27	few	TGTGCCAGCAGTTTATTCGGCGAGCAGTACTTC	CASSLFGEQYF
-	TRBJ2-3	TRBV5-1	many	TGCGCCAGCAGCTTCCCCCCCGGGACGCAAGGGGCAGATACGCAGTATTTT	CASSFPPGTQGADTQYF
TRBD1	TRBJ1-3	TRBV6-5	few	TGTGCCAGCAGTTACTTACAGGGGACTGGAAACACCATATATTTT	CASSYLQGTGNTIYF
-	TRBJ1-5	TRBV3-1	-	TGTGCCAGCAGCCAAGCGAGCGTTTCGGGTCATCAGCCCCAGCATTTT	CASSQASVSGHQPQHF
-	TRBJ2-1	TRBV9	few	TGTGCCAGCAGCGTCAGCACCGATGAGCAGTTCTTC	CASSVSTDEQFF
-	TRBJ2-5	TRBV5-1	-	TGCGCCAGCAGCTTATCCGTTACGGAGACCCAGTACTTC	CASSLSVTETQYF
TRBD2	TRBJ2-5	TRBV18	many	TGTGCCAGCTCACCAACCCTAGCGGGACAAGAGACCCAGTACTTC	CASSPTLAGQETQYF
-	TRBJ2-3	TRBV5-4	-	TGTGCCAGCAGCTTCACGAGGGGCGATACGCAGTATTTT	CASSFTRGDTQYF
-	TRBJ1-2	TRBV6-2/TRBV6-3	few	TGTGCCAGCAGTTTCCCCTTGGGGAGCGGCTACACCTTC	CASSFPLGSGYTF
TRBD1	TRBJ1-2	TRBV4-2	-	TGTGCCAGCAGCCAAGGGACAGGGTTAAACAATCGTTATGGCTACACCTTC	CASSQGTGLNNRYGYTF
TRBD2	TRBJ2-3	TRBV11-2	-	TGTGCCAGCAGCCGAGGACTAGCGGGGCCTTTACCCATAGATACGCAGTATTTT	CASSRGLAGPLPIDTQYF
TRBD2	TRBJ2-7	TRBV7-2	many	TGTGCCAGCAGCCTCGACAGACGACCAGCGGGAGGTGAGCAGTACTTC	CASSLDRRPAGGEQYF
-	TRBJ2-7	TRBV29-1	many	TGCAGCGTTGATCTGGGCTCCTACGAGCAGTACTTC	CSVDLGSYEQYF
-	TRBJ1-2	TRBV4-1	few	TGCGCCAGCAGCCAAGATCCACAGGCCGCTAACTATGGCTACACCTTC	CASSQDPQAANYGYTF